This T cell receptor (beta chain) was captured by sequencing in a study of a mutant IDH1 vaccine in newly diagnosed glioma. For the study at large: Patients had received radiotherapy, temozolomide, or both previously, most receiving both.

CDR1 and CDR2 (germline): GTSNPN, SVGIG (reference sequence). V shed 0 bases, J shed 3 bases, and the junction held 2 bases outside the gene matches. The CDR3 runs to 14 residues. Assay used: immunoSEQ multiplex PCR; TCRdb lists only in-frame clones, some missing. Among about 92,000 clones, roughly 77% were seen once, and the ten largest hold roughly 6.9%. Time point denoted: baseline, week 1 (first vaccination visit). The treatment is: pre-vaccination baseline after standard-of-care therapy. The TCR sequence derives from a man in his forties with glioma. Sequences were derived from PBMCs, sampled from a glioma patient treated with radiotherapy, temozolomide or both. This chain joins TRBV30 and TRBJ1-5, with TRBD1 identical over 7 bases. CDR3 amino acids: CAWSVTGDNQPQHF. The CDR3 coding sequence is TGTGCCTGGAGTGTAACAGGGGACAATCAGCCCCAGCATTTT.